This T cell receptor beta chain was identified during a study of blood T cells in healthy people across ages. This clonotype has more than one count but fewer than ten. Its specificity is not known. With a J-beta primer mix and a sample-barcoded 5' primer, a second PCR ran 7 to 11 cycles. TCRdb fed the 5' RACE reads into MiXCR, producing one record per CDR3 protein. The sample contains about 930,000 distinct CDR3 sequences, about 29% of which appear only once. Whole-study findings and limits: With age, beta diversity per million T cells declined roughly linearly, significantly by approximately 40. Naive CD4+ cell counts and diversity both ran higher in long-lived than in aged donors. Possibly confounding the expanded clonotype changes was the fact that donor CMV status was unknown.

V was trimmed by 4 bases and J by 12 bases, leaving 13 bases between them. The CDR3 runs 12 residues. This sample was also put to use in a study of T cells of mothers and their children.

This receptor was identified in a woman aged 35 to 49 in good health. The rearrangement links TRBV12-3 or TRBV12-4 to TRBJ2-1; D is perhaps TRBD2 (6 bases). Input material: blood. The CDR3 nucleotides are TGTGCCAGCAGTTCCACTAGCTTGGGGCAGTTCTTC. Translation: CASSSTSLGQFF.